The 16 T cell receptor beta chains listed next were all sequenced from one sample in a study of T cell repertoires in cytomegalovirus infection. Via MiXCR, TCRdb re-called the reads, giving one row per CDR3 protein. This table has nearly 550,000 distinct CDR3 sequences, approximately 15% appearing once. Specimen: CD8+ T cells from PBMCs. These receptor sequences come from a human donor in good health (CMV status not recorded). Some clones in this sample may be carry-over from other donors' samples.

In this sample, this clonotype turned up many times. The chain links TRBV7-9 to TRBJ1-1; D is unclear. Germline V CDR1 and CDR2: SEHNR, FQNEAQ (reference sequence). Trimming stripped 4 bases from V and 5 bases from J, with 8 bases between. The CDR3 loop spans 12 amino acids. The CDR3 here is CASSSGLTEAFF. In DNA form, the CDR3 reads TGTGCCAGCAGCTCGGGGTTGACTGAAGCTTTCTTT.

This clonotype was counted a few times. V usage is TRBV4-2 and J usage is TRBJ2-1, with a tentative D call TRBD2 (6 bases). V was cut by 1 base and J by 7 bases, with 8 bases left in between. CDR1 and CDR2 from the germline V gene are LGHNA and YNFKEQ. CDR3 size: 13 residues. As DNA, the CDR3 is TGTGCCAGCAGCCAAGGGGGGGAGAATGAGCAGTTCTTC. This sequence encodes CASSQGGENEQFF.

This clonotype was found many times. This chain links TRBV4-1 with TRBJ2-5; the match to TRBD2 covers 7 bases. Trimming at V came to 1 base and at J to 3 bases, leaving 5 bases not matched to a gene. The CDR3 length is 15 residues. The germline gives CDR1 MGHRA, CDR2 YSYEKL. The CDR3 loop reads CASSQASGNEETQYF. CDR3 bases: TGCGCCAGCAGCCAAGCTAGCGGAAACGAAGAGACCCAGTACTTC.

This clonotype has only a few counts. The chain couples TRBV20-1 to TRBJ2-7; D is perhaps TRBD1 (6 bases). Germline CDR1 DFQATT, CDR2 SNEGSKA (reference sequence). The CDR3 is made up of 13 amino acids. With 6 bases removed from V and 0 bases from J, the gap between germline ends came to 12 bases. This CDR3 reads CSARQDNSYEQYF. Here the CDR3 DNA reads TGCAGTGCCCGACAGGACAACTCCTACGAGCAGTACTTC.

This sequence joins TRBV9 and TRBJ1-4; D unresolved. Looked up from germline, CDR1 is SGDLS and CDR2 is YYNGEE. The CDR3 totals 14 residues. Trimming took 4 bases from V and 10 from J, leaving 17 bases between them. The CDR3 sequence: CASSPVQRDGKLFF. CDR3 coding DNA: TGTGCCAGCAGCCCAGTCCAGAGGGATGGAAAACTGTTTTTT.

This rearrangement joins TRBV30 to TRBJ2-3; TRBD2 matches 7 bases. The CDR3 consists of 14 residues. Germline V lookup: CDR1 GTSNPN, CDR2 SVGIG (reference sequence). The trim removed 8 bases at V and 1 base at J, leaving 9 bases unmatched. The CDR3 is CALHSGAGTDTQYF. In DNA form, the CDR3 reads TGTGCCCTGCACAGCGGGGCTGGCACAGATACGCAGTATTTT. The full variable domain, rest sourced from reference TRBV30 and TRBJ2-3, is SQTIHQWPATLVQPVGSPLSLECTVEGTSNPNLYWYRQAAGRGLQLLFYSVGIGQISSEVPQNLSASRPQDRQFILSSKKLLLSDSGFYLCALHSGAGTDTQYFGPGTRLTVL.

The CDR3 sequence: CASMKGRGYEQYF. The CDR3, as DNA: TGTGCCAGCATGAAGGGCAGGGGCTACGAGCAGTACTTC. This chain connects TRBV25-1 to TRBJ2-7, with D perhaps TRBD1 (6 bases). Germline V gene data show CDR1 as MGHDK and CDR2 as SYGVNS. The CDR3 runs to 13 residues. V was pared by 7 bases and J by 3 bases, with 13 bases between.

This clonotype was picked up a small number of times. The chain couples TRBV7-6 to TRBJ2-2; D not certain. Germline loops: CDR1 SGHVS, CDR2 FNYEAQ. The CDR3 is 12 amino acids. Here the CDR3 DNA reads TGTGCTACTACGACACCGACCGGGGAGCTGTTTTTT. Its protein product is CATTTPTGELFF. Drawing the rest from reference TRBV7-6 and TRBJ2-2, the complete variable domain is GAGVSQSPRYKVTKRGQDVALRCDPISGHVSLYWYRQALGQGPEFLTYFNYEAQQDKSGLPNDRFSAERPEGSISTLTIQRTEQRDSAMYRCATTTPTGELFFGEGSRLTVL.

The chain couples TRBV4-1 to TRBJ2-5, with D unclear. V dropped 0 bases and J dropped 2 bases, with 16 bases sitting between them. The CDR3 runs 17 residues. The germline gives CDR1 MGHRA, CDR2 YSYEKL. The CDR3 sequence is CASSQDTIMGGQETQYF. Written as DNA, the CDR3 is TGCGCCAGCAGCCAAGATACAATTATGGGCGGACAAGAGACCCAGTACTTC.

The count of this clonotype is one. This chain uses TRBV28 with TRBJ1-2; D is unresolved. Germline CDR1 reads MDHEN; CDR2 reads SYDVKM. Trimming removed 3 bases from V and 6 bases from J, with 11 bases in between. There are 13 residues in the CDR3. The CDR3: CASSFPGWNGYTF. Written as DNA, the CDR3 is TGTGCCAGCAGTTTTCCCGGCTGGAATGGCTACACCTTC.

This clonotype was counted at least ten times. The rearrangement joins TRBV12-3 or TRBV12-4 to TRBJ1-2, with D tentatively TRBD1 (6 bases). Trimming cost V 8 bases and J 2 bases, with 18 bases left between them. The length of the CDR3 is 15 residues. CDR3 bases: TGTGCCAGCGTATCTGGCGCAGGGGTGAACTATGGCTACACCTTC. Translated, it gives CASVSGAGVNYGYTF.

This clonotype came up a few times. The J gene is TRBJ2-3, the V gene TRBV3-1; D might be TRBD1 or TRBD2, each matching 5 bases. Germline CDR1 and CDR2: LGHDT and YNNKEL (reference sequence). The V end was cut by 3 bases, the J end by 4 bases, with 8 bases between. The CDR3 is made up of 13 amino acids. This chain's CDR3 is CASSHGTSDTQYF. CDR3 DNA: TGTGCCAGCAGCCACGGGACCTCAGATACGCAGTATTTT.

This clonotype was seen more than once but under ten times. J is TRBJ2-5 and V is TRBV29-1; 9 bases agree with TRBD1. CDR1 and CDR2 from the germline V gene are SQVTM and ANQGSEA. The CDR3 is 15 residues long. The V segment lost 3 bases and the J segment 1 base; nucleotides outside the gene matches: 6. The CDR3 sequence: CSVDWDREAQETQYF. In DNA, the CDR3 is TGCAGCGTTGATTGGGACAGGGAAGCCCAAGAGACCCAGTACTTC.

The V call is TRBV29-1, the J call TRBJ2-7; D is perhaps TRBD2 (5 bases). V shed 6 bases and J shed 2 bases, with 14 bases lying between them. This CDR3 region has 13 residues. CDR1 is SQVTM and CDR2 is ANQGSEA in the germline V gene. CDR3 sequence (DNA): TGCAGCGTGATGACGGGGAACGCCTACGAGCAGTACTTC. Its translation: CSVMTGNAYEQYF.

The CDR3 loop reads CAISELSAGSSYNEQFF. Here the CDR3 DNA reads TGTGCCATCAGTGAACTGTCGGCGGGGAGCTCCTACAATGAGCAGTTCTTC. The chain combines TRBV10-3 with TRBJ2-1; TRBD2 is a possible D gene (6 bases). This CDR3 spans 17 amino acids. The V end lost 3 bases, the J end lost 0 bases, and 15 bases lay between the germline ends. CDR1 is ENHRY and CDR2 is SYGVKD in the germline V gene.

The table lists this clonotype with many counts. The chain links TRBV6-4 to TRBJ2-3, with 10 bases identical to TRBD2. V lost 7 bases and J lost 2; bases outside the gene matches: 6. Germline V gene data show CDR1 as MRHNA and CDR2 as SNTAGT. This CDR3 is 15 amino acids long. The CDR3 sequence: CASTRTSGDTDTQYF. CDR3 coding DNA: TGTGCCAGCACTCGGACTAGCGGTGACACAGATACGCAGTATTTT.